This T cell receptor (beta chain) was sequenced in a study of T cell clones after liver transplantation. About the study: Until 12-24 months post-transplant, subjects got standard immunosuppression and no induction. The study's findings and limits: A larger donor-reactive than third-party decline suggested partial antigen-specific deletion.

About this clone: Its antigen is still unknown.

Clones were read by immunoSEQ multiplex PCR, and TCRdb kept only the in-frame ones, dropping some. The sample has approximately 51,000 clones; 65% to 80% are singletons. V lost 4 bases and J lost 2, with 13 bases in between. CDR1 and CDR2 (germline): MNHNS, SASEGT. This CDR3 has 15 residues. The receptor was derived from a human patient who received a liver transplant. The T cells may partly be graft donor cells. The source material was CD4+ T cells from blood, sampled more than 52 months after liver transplant. The chain recombines TRBV6-1 with TRBJ2-3; D gene ambiguous. The CDR3 sequence is CASSADGQSTDTQYF. CDR3 nucleotides: TGTGCCAGCAGTGCGGACGGGCAGTCCACAGATACGCAGTATTTT.